This TCR beta chain came from a study of prognosis after radiotherapy for stage I lung cancer. Study information: Stage I non-small cell lung cancer patients were enrolled from early 2018 to early 2019.

Amplicons of TCR beta CDR3 were generated from genomic DNA by two-round multiplex PCR. Primers (each specific to one TRBV or TRBJ gene) were used in first-round PCR. TCRdb ran MiXCR on the multiplex PCR reads and lists one entry per CDR3 protein. The sample lists some 35,000 distinct CDR3 sequences, around 35% seen once, with around 16% in the top ten. This clonotype was picked up many times. With V trimmed by 3 bases and J by 3 bases, 3 bases remained unmatched. The CDR3 contains 14 residues. The germline V gene has CDR1 SGHAT and CDR2 FQDESV (reference sequence). Blood, around 6 milliliters, was collected at each of two time points.

The receptor was isolated from a donor at least 50 years old with non-small cell lung cancer. This material consisted of PBMCs, taken before or after stereotactic body radiation therapy (not recorded which). The genes are TRBV11-1 and TRBJ2-3, with 7 bases matching TRBD1. CDR3 in amino acids: CASSFGTATDTQYF. CDR3 nucleotides: TGTGCCAGCAGCTTCGGGACAGCAACAGATACGCAGTATTTT.